This T cell receptor (beta chain) derives from a study of cytomegalovirus exposure and HLA in healthy donors. TCRdb's table, derived via immunoSEQ multiplex PCR, lists solely in-frame clones and lacks some. The sample records roughly 130,000 clones, roughly nine tenths being singletons. Whole-study results and caveats: It was confirmed in vitro that three of the CMV-associated chains were specific for CMV antigens.

Germline CDR1 is SEHNR and CDR2 is FQNEAQ (reference sequence). Trimming left V 4 bases short and J 4 bases short, with 16 bases between. This CDR3 is built from 15 residues. Separate from the approximately 700-subject first cohort was the approximately 130-subject validation cohort, to which the donors belonged. Note on this clone: The antigen remains unidentified.

This receptor was obtained from a woman under 30 in good health and CMV-seropositive. The chain is built from TRBV7-9 and TRBJ1-2, with a possible D match to TRBD1 (5 bases). Specimen: PBMCs. CDR3 protein: CASSSLGGYFYGYTF. The CDR3 DNA is TGTGCCAGCAGCTCCCTGGGGGGGTATTTCTATGGCTACACCTTC.